The source of this T cell receptor beta chain is a study of STAT3 mutations in large granular lymphocyte leukemia. Comment on this clone: Its matching antigen is unknown.

TCRbeta libraries averaged around 37,000 productive templates per sample. Using immunoSEQ multiplex PCR, the repertoire was profiled, and TCRdb retains in-frame clones only, with some absent. The data hold 6,000 to 9,500 clones, with about nine tenths observed a single time. V lost 3 bases, J lost 0 bases, and 4 bases stayed unmatched. The CDR3 contains 15 residues. Per germline, CDR1 MGHRA and CDR2 YSYEKL. Study-wide findings and caveats: Sampling intervals varied between patients and samples. At least one immunodominant TCR beta clonotype appeared in every T-cell large granular lymphocyte leukemia patient.

Sequencing was carried out using peripheral blood mononuclear cells. The chain links TRBV4-1 to TRBJ1-1, with 7 nucleotides matching TRBD1. The sequence was collected from a man aged 45 to 65 with T-cell large granular lymphocyte leukemia. Some clones in this sample may be carry-over from other donors' samples. The CDR3 here is CASSQAGTVNTEAFF. For the CDR3, the DNA is TGCGCCAGCAGCCAGGCCGGGACAGTGAACACTGAAGCTTTCTTT.